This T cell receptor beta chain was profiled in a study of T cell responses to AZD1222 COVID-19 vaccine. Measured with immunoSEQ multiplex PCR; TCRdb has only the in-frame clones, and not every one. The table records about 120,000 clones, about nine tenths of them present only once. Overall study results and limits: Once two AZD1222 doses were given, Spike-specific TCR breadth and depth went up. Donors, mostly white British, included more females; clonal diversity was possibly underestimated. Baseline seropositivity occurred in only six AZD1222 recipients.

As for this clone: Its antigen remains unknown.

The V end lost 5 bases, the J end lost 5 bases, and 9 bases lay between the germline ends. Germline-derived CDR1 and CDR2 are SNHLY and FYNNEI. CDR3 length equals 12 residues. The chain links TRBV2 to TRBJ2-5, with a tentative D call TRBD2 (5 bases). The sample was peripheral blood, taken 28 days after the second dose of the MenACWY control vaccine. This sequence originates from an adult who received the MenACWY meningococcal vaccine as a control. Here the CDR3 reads CASSWELETQYF. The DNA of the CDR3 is TGTGCCAGCAGTTGGGAGTTGGAGACCCAGTACTTC.